Sequencing of this TCR beta chain was carried out in a study of cytomegalovirus exposure and HLA in healthy donors. The study's findings and limits: Presence/absence analyses took donor sequencing depth as roughly uniform.

J gave up 6 bases and V 4 bases, and 6 bases lay outside the gene matches. The CDR3 is 15 residues long. CDR1 and CDR2 from the germline V gene are SGDLS and YYNGEE. The PCR contained 60 Vbeta and 13 Jbeta primers. Repertoires were generated with immunoSEQ multiplex PCR, while TCRdb's copy carries only in-frame clones and drops some. The top ten hold 1.5% to 2% of the sample, which has tens of thousands of clones, more than 80% seen once. In regard to this clone: The antigen is not known.

V usage is TRBV9 and J usage is TRBJ2-3, with 12 bases matching TRBD2. The specimen sequenced was PBMCs. The TCR comes from a woman in her twenties or thirties in good health and CMV-seronegative. The DNA for the CDR3 is TGTGCCAGCAGCCCTCGACTAGCGGGAGTGGATACGCAGTATTTT. Protein product: CASSPRLAGVDTQYF.